Listed here is a single T cell receptor (beta chain). Antigen unknown. The entry originates in a study of cytomegalovirus exposure and HLA in healthy donors. There are 16 residues in the CDR3. The germline CDR1 and CDR2 sequences are LGHNA and YNFKEQ. Study results and caveats: Earlier analysis yielded a pattern in which most TCR beta V segments were productive about 90% or about 30% of the time.

13 Jbeta primers and 60 Vbeta primers were used for the PCR. Sequencing was performed with immunoSEQ multiplex PCR; in TCRdb, only in-frame clones are kept and a portion is missing. Of approximately 90,000 clones in the sample, around 77% are singletons; the top ten hold around 3.6%. Sample: PBMCs. The TCR originated in a man between 40 and 49 years old in good health and CMV-seronegative. V usage is TRBV4-2 and J usage is TRBJ2-5; 7 nucleotides match TRBD1. The J call could be wrong; TRBJ2-7 is a better fit for the DNA end. Here the CDR3 DNA reads TGTGCCAGCAGCCAAGATCAGACAGGGCTTTCCTACGAGCAGTACTTC. Its translation is CASSQDQTGLSYEQYF.